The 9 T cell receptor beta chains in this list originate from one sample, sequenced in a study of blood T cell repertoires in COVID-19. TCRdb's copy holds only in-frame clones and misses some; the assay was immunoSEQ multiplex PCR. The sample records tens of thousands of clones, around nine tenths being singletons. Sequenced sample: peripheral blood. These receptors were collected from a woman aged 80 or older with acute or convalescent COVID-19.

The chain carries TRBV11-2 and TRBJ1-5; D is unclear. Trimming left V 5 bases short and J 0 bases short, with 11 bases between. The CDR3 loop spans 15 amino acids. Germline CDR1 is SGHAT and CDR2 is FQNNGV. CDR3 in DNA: TGTGCCAGCAGCCCAACCGGTTATAGCAATCAGCCCCAGCATTTT. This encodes CASSPTGYSNQPQHF.

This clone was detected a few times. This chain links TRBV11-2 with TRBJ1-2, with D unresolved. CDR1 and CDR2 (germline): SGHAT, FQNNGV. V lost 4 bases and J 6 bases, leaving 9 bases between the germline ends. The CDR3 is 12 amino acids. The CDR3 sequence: CASSYSNHGYTF. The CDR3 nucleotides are TGTGCCAGCAGCTATAGCAACCATGGCTACACCTTC.

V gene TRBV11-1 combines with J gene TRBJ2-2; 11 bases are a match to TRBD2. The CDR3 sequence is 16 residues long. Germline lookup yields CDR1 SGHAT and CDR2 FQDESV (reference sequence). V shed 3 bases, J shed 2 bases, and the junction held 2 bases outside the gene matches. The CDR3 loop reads CASSFTSGRNTGELFF. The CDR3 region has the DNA TGTGCCAGCAGCTTTACTAGCGGGAGAAACACCGGGGAGCTGTTTTTT.

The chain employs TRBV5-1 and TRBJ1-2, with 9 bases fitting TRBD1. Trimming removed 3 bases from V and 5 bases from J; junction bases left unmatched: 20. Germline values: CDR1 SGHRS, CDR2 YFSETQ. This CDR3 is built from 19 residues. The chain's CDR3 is CASSSRTYSGTGFGYGYTF. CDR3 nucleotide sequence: TGCGCCAGCAGCTCCCGAACCTACTCCGGGACAGGGTTTGGTTATGGCTACACCTTC.

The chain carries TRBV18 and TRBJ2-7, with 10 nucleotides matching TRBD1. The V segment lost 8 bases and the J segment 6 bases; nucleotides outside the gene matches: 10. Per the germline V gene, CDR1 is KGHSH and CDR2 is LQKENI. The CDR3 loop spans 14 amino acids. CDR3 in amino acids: CASTPGQGLSEQYF. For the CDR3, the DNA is TGTGCCAGCACGCCGGGACAGGGGTTAAGCGAGCAGTACTTC.

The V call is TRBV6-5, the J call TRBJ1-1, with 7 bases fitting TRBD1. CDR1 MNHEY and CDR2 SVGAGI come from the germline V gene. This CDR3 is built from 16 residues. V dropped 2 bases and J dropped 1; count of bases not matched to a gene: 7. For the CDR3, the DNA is TGTGCCAGCAGTTACCGGACAGGCACGGCGAACACTGAAGCTTTCTTT. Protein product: CASSYRTGTANTEAFF.

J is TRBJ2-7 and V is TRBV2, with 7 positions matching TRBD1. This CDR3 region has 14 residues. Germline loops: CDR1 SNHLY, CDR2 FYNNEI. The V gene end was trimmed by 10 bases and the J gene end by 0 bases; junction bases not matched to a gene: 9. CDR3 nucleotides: TGTGCCAACCGAGGGGGCAGGAGCTCCTACGAGCAGTACTTC. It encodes CANRGGRSSYEQYF.

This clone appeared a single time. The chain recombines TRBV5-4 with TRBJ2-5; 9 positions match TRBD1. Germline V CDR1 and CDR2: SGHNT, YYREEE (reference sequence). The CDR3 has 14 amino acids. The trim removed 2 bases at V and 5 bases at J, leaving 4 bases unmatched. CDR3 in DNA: TGTGCCAGCAGCTTACCGGGACAGGGTGAGACCCAGTACTTC. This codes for CASSLPGQGETQYF.

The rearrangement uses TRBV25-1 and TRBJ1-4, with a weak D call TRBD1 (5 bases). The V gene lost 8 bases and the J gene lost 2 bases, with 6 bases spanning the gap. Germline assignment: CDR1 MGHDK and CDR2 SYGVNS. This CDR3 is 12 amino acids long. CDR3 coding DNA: TGTGCCAGCGGGGCTACTAATGAAAAACTGTTTTTT. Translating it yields CASGATNEKLFF.